The next 17 T cell receptor beta chains were all read from a single sample in a study of human versus mouse CDR3 diversity and MHC coevolution. The method was immunoSEQ multiplex PCR; TCRdb's version includes in-frame clones alone and lacks a portion of them. The table has tens of thousands of clones, under 95% seen once. Material: naive CD4+ T cells from blood. The subset was: CD45RO-negative CD62L-positive naive CD4 T cells. The source is a person between 25 and 75 years old in good health.

The CDR3 is CASSLGDRRSTDTQYF. CDR3 nucleotides: TGCGCCAGCAGCTTGGGGGACAGGCGATCCACAGATACGCAGTATTTT. The V gene is TRBV5-1, the J gene TRBJ2-3, with 8 bases matching TRBD1. Germline CDR1 reads SGHRS; CDR2 reads YFSETQ. The CDR3 loop spans 16 amino acids. Trimming took 0 bases from V and 2 from J; bases not matched to a gene: 5.

This clone was counted between two and nine times. The gene calls are TRBV19 and TRBJ1-3, with D uncertain. V was clipped by 3 bases and J by 0 bases, with 9 bases between them. The germline gives CDR1 LNHDA, CDR2 SQIVND (reference sequence). This CDR3 spans 15 amino acids. The CDR3 sequence: CASSIYRFSGNTIYF. CDR3 DNA: TGTGCCAGTAGTATTTACAGATTCTCTGGAAACACCATATATTTT. Based on the CDR3 plus reference TRBV19 and TRBJ1-3, the full variable domain is DGGITQSPKYLFRKEGQNVTLSCEQNLNHDAMYWYRQDPGQGLRLIYYSQIVNDFQKGDIAEGYSVSREKKESFPLTVTSAQKNPTAFYLCASSIYRFSGNTIYFGEGSWLTVV.

V gene TRBV27 combines with J gene TRBJ1-2, with D tentatively TRBD1 (6 bases). The CDR3 is 14 amino acids. Germline CDR1 reads MNHEY; CDR2 reads SMNVEV (reference sequence). Trimming removed 6 bases at V and 4 bases at J, with 15 bases between. DNA for the CDR3: TGTGCCAGCAGCTCCTTGGGGGCCGGCTATGGCTACACCTTC. It encodes CASSSLGAGYGYTF.

This clone was seen more than once but under ten times. The rearrangement joins TRBV5-4 to TRBJ1-1, with D maybe TRBD1 (6 bases). Germline loops: CDR1 SGHNT, CDR2 YYREEE (reference sequence). V was shortened by 0 bases and J by 10 bases, with 10 bases between the two germline ends. This CDR3 region has 12 residues. CDR3 sequence: CASSLDQGLAFF. DNA of the CDR3: TGTGCCAGCAGCTTGGACCAGGGGTTAGCTTTCTTT.

The chain has TRBV4-1 and TRBJ1-6; the D gene is possibly TRBD1 (6 bases). Deletions cut 4 bases from V and 5 bases from J, with 24 bases between. CDR3 length: 19 amino acids. Germline V gives CDR1 MGHRA, CDR2 YSYEKL. This CDR3 reads CASSPDRRLTGRNNSPLHF. The CDR3 coding sequence is TGCGCCAGCAGCCCCGACAGACGCCTAACAGGGAGAAATAATTCACCCCTCCACTTT.

Regarding this clone: Distinct nucleotide sequences in the sample also encode this CDR3. This chain connects TRBV18 to TRBJ1-3; a weak D match, TRBD1 (5 bases). The CDR3 runs to 15 residues. CDR1 KGHSH and CDR2 LQKENI come from the germline V gene. Deletions cut 2 bases from V and 1 base from J, with 9 bases between. This CDR3 is CASSPTGGSGNTIYF. The DNA of the CDR3 is TGTGCCAGCTCACCAACGGGGGGTTCTGGAAACACCATATATTTT.

V usage is TRBV2 and J usage is TRBJ2-7, with 9 bases that match TRBD2. V lost 3 bases to trimming and J lost 7 bases; unmatched junction nucleotides: 10. There are 15 residues in the CDR3. CDR1 is SNHLY, CDR2 FYNNEI, per germline. The CDR3 DNA is TGTGCCAGCAGTGAGAGAACCGGGACTAGCACTGAGCAGTACTTC. This sequence encodes CASSERTGTSTEQYF. Combining the CDR3 with reference TRBV2 and TRBJ2-7 gives the whole variable domain EPEVTQTPSHQVTQMGQEVILRCVPISNHLYFYWYRQILGQKVEFLVSFYNNEISEKSEIFDDQFSVERPDGSNFTLKIRSTKLEDSAMYFCASSERTGTSTEQYFGPGTRLTVT.

The J gene is TRBJ1-1, the V gene TRBV28; D gene uncertain. This CDR3 region has 12 residues. Trimming removed 5 bases from V and 9 bases from J, with 13 bases in between. CDR1 MDHEN and CDR2 SYDVKM come from the germline V gene. The CDR3 nucleotides read TGTGCCAGCAGTCTCGAATCCGGGAAAGCTTTCTTT. As protein: CASSLESGKAFF. Drawing the rest from reference TRBV28 and TRBJ1-1, the complete variable domain is DVKVTQSSRYLVKRTGEKVFLECVQDMDHENMFWYRQDPGLGLRLIYFSYDVKMKEKGDIPEGYSVSREKKERFSLILESASTNQTSMYLCASSLESGKAFFGQGTRLTVV.

The V and J genes are TRBV5-1 and TRBJ2-7, with D possibly TRBD2 on 5 matching bases. V lost 4 bases, J lost 2 bases, and 10 bases lay in between. Germline CDR1 and CDR2: SGHRS and YFSETQ. This CDR3 has 13 residues. The CDR3: CASSRTGTYEQYF. CDR3 DNA: TGCGCCAGCAGCCGGACGGGGACCTACGAGCAGTACTTC.

In regard to this clone: The same CDR3 arises from other DNA sequences in this sample as well. V usage is TRBV7-6 and J usage is TRBJ2-2; 7 bases are a match to TRBD2. Germline trimming cut 1 base from V and 0 bases from J; bases unmatched to any gene: 2. The germline V gene has CDR1 SGHVS and CDR2 FNYEAQ. CDR3 size: 16 residues. The CDR3 is CASSLGAGSNTGELFF. CDR3 nucleotides: TGTGCCAGCAGCTTAGGAGCGGGATCGAACACCGGGGAGCTGTTTTTT.

This clone appeared once. As DNA, the CDR3 is TGTGCCAGCAGCCGAGACGCGACAGGGGGCCAGAGCTCTGGAAACACCATATATTTT. Protein: CASSRDATGGQSSGNTIYF. The J gene is TRBJ1-3, the V gene TRBV11-3, with TRBD1 identical over 10 bases. Losses at the gene ends were 5 bases for V and 0 bases for J; bases not matched to a gene: 13. Germline V CDR1 and CDR2: SGHNT, YENEEA. The CDR3 spans 19 residues.

This clone was seen once. V is TRBV18 and J is TRBJ2-7; TRBD2 agrees at 7 bases. Trimming took 8 bases from V and 1 from J; bases not matched to a gene: 2. CDR1 and CDR2 (germline): KGHSH, LQKENI. The CDR3 loop spans 12 amino acids. The CDR3 spells CASQRESYEQYF. CDR3 bases: TGTGCCAGCCAGCGGGAATCCTACGAGCAGTACTTC.

The chain has TRBV18 and TRBJ2-3; 8 nucleotides match TRBD1. The CDR3 loop spans 14 amino acids. V shed 6 bases and J 3 bases; nucleotides not matched to a gene: 5. Germline V gene lookup returns CDR1 KGHSH and CDR2 LQKENI. CDR3 coding DNA: TGTGCCAGCTCCCAGGGGGCCCTAACAGATACGCAGTATTTT. Translation: CASSQGALTDTQYF.

The chain is built from TRBV7-8 and TRBJ1-5, with 11 bases lining up with TRBD1. CDR1 and CDR2 from the germline V gene are SGHVS and FQNEAQ. The CDR3 spans 16 residues. Germline trimming cut 2 bases from V and 6 bases from J; bases unmatched to any gene: 6. In DNA form, the CDR3 reads TGTGCCAGCAGCTTAAACAGGACAGGGGGCAGTCAGCCCCAGCATTTT. This gives the protein CASSLNRTGGSQPQHF.

The genes are TRBV19 and TRBJ2-1, with TRBD1 matching 9 bases. The CDR3 is 15 amino acids. CDR1 and CDR2 (germline): LNHDA, SQIVND (reference sequence). Unmatched junction bases numbered 4, after V lost 4 bases and J lost 3 bases. The CDR3 coding sequence is TGTGCCAGTAGTACCCCGGGACAGGGCTACAATGAGCAGTTCTTC. It codes for CASSTPGQGYNEQFF.

The chain combines TRBV4-1 with TRBJ2-5; maybe TRBD2 (7 bases). V shed 3 bases and J shed 9 bases, with 14 bases lying between them. The CDR3 totals 13 residues. Germline CDR1 reads MGHRA; CDR2 reads YSYEKL. The CDR3 bases are TGCGCCAGCAGCCATGGGGGGGCGAGGTCCCAGTACTTC. It translates to CASSHGGARSQYF.

The chain links TRBV28 to TRBJ1-2; TRBD1 agrees at 9 bases. Germline assignment: CDR1 MDHEN and CDR2 SYDVKM. Trimming at V came to 6 bases and at J to 5 bases, leaving 4 bases not matched to a gene. This CDR3 spans 13 amino acids. Here the CDR3 reads CASRPTGGYGYTF. The CDR3 nucleotides are TGTGCCAGCAGGCCGACAGGGGGGTATGGCTACACCTTC.